The source of this T cell receptor beta chain is a study of radiotherapy plus CTLA-4 blockade in lung cancer. Study-level results: Clones derived from tumor TCRs expanded in blood after radiotherapy plus ipilimumab.

Here immunoSEQ multiplex PCR was the method, and the copy in TCRdb shows in-frame clones only, minus some. The repertoire holds 130,000 or so clones, with around 89% as singletons. This clone was observed a few times. The antigen is not known. Focal radiation plus CTLA-4 blockade with ipilimumab was administered to patients who had chemo-refractory metastatic non-small-cell lung cancer. The germline V gene encodes CDR1 SGHVS and CDR2 FNYEAQ. Trimming cost V 8 bases and J 3 bases; bases outside gene matches: 6. The CDR3 has 14 residues. This TCR derives from a human donor with non-small cell lung cancer that progressed on radiotherapy plus ipilimumab. The sequencing used peripheral blood, collected from a patient treated with radiotherapy plus ipilimumab. This chain connects TRBV7-6 to TRBJ2-7, with TRBD2 identical over 11 bases. CDR3 nucleotides: TGTGCCAGCGGCGTGGGGACTAGCGGCTACGAGCAGTACTTC. Amino acids: CASGVGTSGYEQYF.